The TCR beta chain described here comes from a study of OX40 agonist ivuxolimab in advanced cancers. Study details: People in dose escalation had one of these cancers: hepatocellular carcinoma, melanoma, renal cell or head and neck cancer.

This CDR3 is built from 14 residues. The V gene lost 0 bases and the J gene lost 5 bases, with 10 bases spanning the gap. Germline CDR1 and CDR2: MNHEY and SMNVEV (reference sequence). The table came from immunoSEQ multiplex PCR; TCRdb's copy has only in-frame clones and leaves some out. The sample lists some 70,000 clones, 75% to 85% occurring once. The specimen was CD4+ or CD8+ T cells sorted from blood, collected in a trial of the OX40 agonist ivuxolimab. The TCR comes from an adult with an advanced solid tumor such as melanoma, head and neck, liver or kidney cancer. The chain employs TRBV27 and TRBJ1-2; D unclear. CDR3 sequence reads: CASSLSTNSYGYTF. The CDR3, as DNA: TGTGCCAGCAGTTTATCGACGAATTCATATGGCTACACCTTC.